One sample yielded the 19 T cell receptor beta chains listed below, sequenced in a study of shared clonotypes between healthy human individuals (dated by TCRdb to about 2020). Library method: the immunoSEQ multiplex PCR assay. TCRdb retrieved this table from immuneACCESS and kept in-frame rearrangements only. Not all clones are present; in checked studies, unresolved V genes account for under half, and no reason is known for the remainder. The sample data list roughly 2.1 million clones, and just over 90% of these were observed just once. The leading ten clones occupy 1.5% to 2% of the sample. CD8 naive samples consisted of CD45RO-negative cells that were positively selected for CCR7, yielding a CD45RA+CCR7+ population without TemRA cells. The sequencing sample was made of naive CD8+ T cells from PBMCs. What this sample's cell subset or site label stands for: CD45RA+CCR7+. These receptor sequences come from a man between 18 and 35 years old in good health. Some clones in this sample may be carry-over from other donors' samples.

This clone was picked up one time. The chain is built from TRBV7-9 and TRBJ2-7; TRBD2 aligns across 9 bases. The V segment lost 1 base and the J segment 0 bases; nucleotides outside the gene matches: 10. Per germline, CDR1 SEHNR and CDR2 FQNEAQ (reference sequence). CDR3 size: 18 residues. The CDR3 coding sequence is TGTGCCAGCAGCTTAGGTGTGGCGGGAGGGCCGTTCTCCTACGAGCAGTACTTC. Translating it yields CASSLGVAGGPFSYEQYF.

J is TRBJ2-1 and V is TRBV7-9; 7 bases match TRBD2. Germline CDR1 reads SEHNR; CDR2 reads FQNEAQ (reference sequence). With 5 bases clipped from V and 7 bases from J, the junction kept 8 bases outside the gene matches. This CDR3 spans 14 amino acids. The CDR3 nucleotides read TGTGCCAGCAGCCCCCCGGGACTAAGGAATGAGCAGTTCTTC. Translating it yields CASSPPGLRNEQFF.

In this sample, this clone turned up a few times. Distinct nucleotide sequences in the sample also encode this CDR3. V and J are TRBV9 and TRBJ1-1; D unresolved. The germline CDR1 and CDR2 sequences are SGDLS and YYNGEE. Between the trimmed V and J ends, which lost 3 bases and 1 base, there was a span of 4 bases. CDR3 length equals 12 residues. CDR3: CASSGGNTEAFF. CDR3 sequence (DNA): TGTGCCAGCAGCGGCGGGAACACTGAAGCTTTCTTT.

This chain uses TRBV6-5 with TRBJ2-3, with 8 bases lining up with TRBD1. J was trimmed by 2 bases and V by 8 bases; bases with no gene match: 9. The CDR3 length is 15 residues. The germline CDR1 and CDR2 sequences are MNHEY and SVGAGI. CDR3 sequence reads: CASESGTGDTDTQYF. The CDR3 DNA sequence: TGTGCCAGCGAATCCGGGACAGGTGACACAGATACGCAGTATTTT.

This chain links TRBV19 with TRBJ1-5; perhaps TRBD1 as D (6 bases). With 0 bases removed from V and 4 bases from J, the gap between germline ends came to 10 bases. The CDR3 sequence is 15 residues long. Germline values: CDR1 LNHDA, CDR2 SQIVND (reference sequence). The DNA for the CDR3 is TGTGCCAGTAGTATAGAGGACAGTGAGAATCAGCCCCAGCATTTT. Residues: CASSIEDSENQPQHF. The entire variable domain, with the rest obtained from reference TRBV19 and TRBJ1-5, is as follows: DGGITQSPKYLFRKEGQNVTLSCEQNLNHDAMYWYRQDPGQGLRLIYYSQIVNDFQKGDIAEGYSVSREKKESFPLTVTSAQKNPTAFYLCASSIEDSENQPQHFGDGTRLSIL.

J is TRBJ1-5 and V is TRBV9, with D uncertain. V was clipped by 3 bases and J by 5 bases, with 15 bases between them. Germline V gene sequence: CDR1 SGDLS, CDR2 YYNGEE. The CDR3 sequence is 15 residues long. This CDR3 is CASSGGGGAYQPQHF. For the CDR3, the DNA is TGTGCCAGCAGCGGGGGAGGAGGAGCTTATCAGCCCCAGCATTTT.

This chain connects TRBV5-6 to TRBJ2-1; D tentatively reads TRBD1 or TRBD2 (6 bases each). The CDR3 has 16 residues. Trimming removed 2 bases from V and 0 bases from J, with 12 bases in between. The germline V gene encodes CDR1 SGHDT and CDR2 YYEEEE. In nucleotides, the CDR3 is TGTGCCAGCAGCTTCGGCGGGACAAGCTCCTACAATGAGCAGTTCTTC. Protein sequence: CASSFGGTSSYNEQFF.

V is TRBV4-2 and J is TRBJ2-7; TRBD2 aligns across 7 bases. The trim removed 0 bases at V and 1 base at J, leaving 6 bases unmatched. Per germline, CDR1 LGHNA and CDR2 YNFKEQ. The CDR3 length is 16 residues. The CDR3 region is CASSQDWGEGSYEQYF. DNA for the CDR3: TGTGCCAGCAGCCAAGATTGGGGGGAGGGTTCCTACGAGCAGTACTTC.

This chain connects TRBV10-3 to TRBJ1-5; tentative D call: TRBD1 (5 bases). Germline lookup yields CDR1 ENHRY and CDR2 SYGVKD. This CDR3 contains 14 residues. V lost 3 bases to trimming and J lost 3 bases, with 9 bases between them. The CDR3 DNA follows: TGTGCCATCAGTGACTCCAGGGACAATCAGCCCCAGCATTTT. This translates into CAISDSRDNQPQHF.

V usage is TRBV19 and J usage is TRBJ1-2; D unclear. V lost 6 bases to trimming and J lost 3 bases, with 17 bases between them. The germline V gene encodes CDR1 LNHDA and CDR2 SQIVND (reference sequence). This CDR3 is 15 amino acids long. As DNA, the CDR3 is TGTGCCAGTAGCTGGGTCCGATACAGAGACTATGGCTACACCTTC. This gives the protein CASSWVRYRDYGYTF.

The V gene is TRBV14, the J gene TRBJ2-5; 8 positions agree with TRBD2. V lost 2 bases and J lost 3; bases outside the gene matches: 5. The germline gives CDR1 SGHDN, CDR2 FVKESK. The CDR3 length is 15 residues. In DNA form, the CDR3 reads TGTGCCAGCAGCCAACTACTAGCGGATAAAGAGACCCAGTACTTC. Translating gives CASSQLLADKETQYF.

The chain recombines TRBV28 with TRBJ1-2; 7 bases align to TRBD1. Germline CDR1 is MDHEN and CDR2 is SYDVKM. The CDR3 has 15 residues. The V and J ends lost 5 bases and 2 bases, in that order; junction bases with no gene match: 8. The DNA of the CDR3 is TGTGCCAGCAGTCCTTGGACAGGATCAAACTATGGCTACACCTTC. Protein sequence: CASSPWTGSNYGYTF.

The chain has TRBV15 and TRBJ2-1, with D perhaps matching TRBD1 (6 bases). Trimming stripped 2 bases from V and 9 bases from J, with 11 bases between. CDR1 and CDR2 (germline): LNHNV, YYDKDF (reference sequence). The CDR3 is 13 residues long. The CDR3 coding sequence is TGTGCCACCAGCAGAAAGACAGGTGTTGAGCAGTTCTTC. Translating gives CATSRKTGVEQFF.

CDR3 sequence: CASSSGLSEETQYF. DNA for the CDR3: TGTGCCAGCAGCTCGGGACTATCTGAAGAGACCCAGTACTTC. The chain is built from TRBV13 and TRBJ2-5; 7 bases match TRBD2. Trimming at V came to 4 bases and at J to 3 bases, leaving 5 bases not matched to a gene. The CDR3 consists of 14 residues. Germline loops: CDR1 PRHDT, CDR2 FYEKMQ (reference sequence).

This CDR3 reads CASSQAPSLYEQYF. The CDR3 region has the DNA TGCGCCAGCAGCCAAGCACCCTCTCTGTACGAGCAGTACTTC. The gene calls are TRBV4-1 and TRBJ2-7; the D is unclear. Germline CDR1 reads MGHRA; CDR2 reads YSYEKL. Trimming cost V 1 base and J 4 bases, with 11 bases left between them. The CDR3 extends over 14 amino acids.

V and J are TRBV7-9 and TRBJ1-2; possible D gene TRBD1, 5 bases. Per germline, CDR1 SEHNR and CDR2 FQNEAQ (reference sequence). The length of the CDR3 is 19 residues. Trimming cost V 1 base and J 5 bases, with 26 bases left between them. CDR3 loop: CASSLVRKDMGYTSYGYTF. The DNA of the CDR3 is TGTGCCAGCAGCTTAGTAAGGAAGGACATGGGTTATACATCTTATGGCTACACCTTC.

The chain is built from TRBV7-9 and TRBJ2-1; 9 bases fit TRBD2. In germline, CDR1 is SEHNR, CDR2 FQNEAQ (reference sequence). Germline trimming cut 1 base from V and 10 bases from J; bases unmatched to any gene: 8. This CDR3 has 15 amino acids. Here the CDR3 DNA reads TGTGCCAGCAGCTTAGAGGCGGGAGGGCCGGAAGAGCAGTTCTTC. Amino acids: CASSLEAGGPEEQFF.

This chain uses TRBV4-2 with TRBJ1-1; D is undetermined. Germline V gives CDR1 LGHNA, CDR2 YNFKEQ. The V and J ends lost 4 bases and 5 bases respectively, with 17 bases between them. The CDR3 has 15 amino acids. CDR3 region: CASSLRGSLETEAFF. DNA for the CDR3: TGTGCCAGCAGCCTCAGAGGGTCACTGGAGACTGAAGCTTTCTTT.

Comment on this clone: Different DNA sequences within this sample yield the same CDR3. V usage is TRBV9 and J usage is TRBJ2-7, with 7 bases matching TRBD2. Unmatched junction bases numbered 1, after V lost 4 bases and J lost 3 bases. The CDR3 is 12 residues long. Germline V CDR1 and CDR2: SGDLS, YYNGEE. CDR3 coding DNA: TGTGCCAGCAGCCCGGGGGGCTACGAGCAGTACTTC. Amino acids: CASSPGGYEQYF.